A single TCR beta chain is shown here with its context. The antigen this receptor binds is unknown. The sample holds no much larger clone one base away, and base qualities are not on file. Per the germline V gene, SGHTA is the CDR1 and FQGTGA is the CDR2. Trimming removed 5 bases from V and 9 bases from J; the gene matches leave 9 bases unexplained. The cysteine opens and the phenylalanine closes a CDR3 of 14 amino acids. Only the CDR3 portion is preserved as DNA: 42 bases, with reading frame beginning at the first base. The entry originates in a study of technical replicates of blood from a few donors (dated 2017 in TCRdb). The library relied on the immunoSEQ multiplex PCR assay. TCRdb retrieved this table from immuneACCESS and kept in-frame rearrangements only. Not all clones are present; in checked studies, unresolved V genes account for under half, and no reason is known for the remainder. The sample data list 75,000 to 95,000 clones, and 90% to 95% of these were observed just once. Together, the top ten hold roughly 0.25% of the sample.

The sequence was obtained from a human donor in good health. Sequencing used T cells isolated from PBMCs. This chain is built from TRBV7-3 and TRBJ1-5, with 8 middle bases fitting TRBD1. The nucleotides read TGTGCCAGCAGCGAAGGGACAGGAGATAGGCCCCAGCATTTT. This codes for CASSEGTGDRPQHF.